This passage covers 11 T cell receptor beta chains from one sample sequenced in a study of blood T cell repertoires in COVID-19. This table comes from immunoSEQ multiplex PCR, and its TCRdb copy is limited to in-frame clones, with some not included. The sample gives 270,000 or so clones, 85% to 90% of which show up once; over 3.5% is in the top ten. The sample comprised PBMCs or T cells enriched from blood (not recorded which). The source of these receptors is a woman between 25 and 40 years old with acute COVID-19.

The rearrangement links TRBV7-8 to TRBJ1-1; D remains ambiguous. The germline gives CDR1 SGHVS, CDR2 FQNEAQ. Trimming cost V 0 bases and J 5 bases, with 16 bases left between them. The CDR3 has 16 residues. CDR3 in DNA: TGTGCCAGCAGCTTAGCAGCATCGGGGATTAGGACTGAAGCTTTCTTT. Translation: CASSLAASGIRTEAFF.

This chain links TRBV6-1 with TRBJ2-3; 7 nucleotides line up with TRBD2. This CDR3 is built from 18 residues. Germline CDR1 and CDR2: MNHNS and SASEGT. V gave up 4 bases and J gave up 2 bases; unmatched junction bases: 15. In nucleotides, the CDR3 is TGTGCCAGCAGTGGCGGGAGACAACGATTTTCCGACACAGATACGCAGTATTTT. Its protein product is CASSGGRQRFSDTDTQYF.

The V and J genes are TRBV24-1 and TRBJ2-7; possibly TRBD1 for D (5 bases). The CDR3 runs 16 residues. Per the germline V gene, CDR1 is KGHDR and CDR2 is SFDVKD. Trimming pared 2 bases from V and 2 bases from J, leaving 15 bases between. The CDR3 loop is CATSDSTTTDTYEQYF. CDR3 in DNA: TGTGCCACCAGTGATTCCACGACGACAGATACCTACGAGCAGTACTTC.

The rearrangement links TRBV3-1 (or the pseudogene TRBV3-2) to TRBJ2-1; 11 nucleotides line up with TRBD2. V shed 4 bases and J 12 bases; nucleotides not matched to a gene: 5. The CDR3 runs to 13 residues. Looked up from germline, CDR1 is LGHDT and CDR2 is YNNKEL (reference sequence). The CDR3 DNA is TGTGCCAGCAGCCCCCCCGGGACTAGCGGGCAGTTCTTC. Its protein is CASSPPGTSGQFF.

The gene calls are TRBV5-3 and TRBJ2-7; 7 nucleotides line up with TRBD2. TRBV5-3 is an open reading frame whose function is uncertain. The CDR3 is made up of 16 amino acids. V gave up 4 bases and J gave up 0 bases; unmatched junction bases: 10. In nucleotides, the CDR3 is TGTGCCAGAAGCAATCCGGGACTACCTATCTCCTACGAGCAGTACTTC. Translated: CARSNPGLPISYEQYF.

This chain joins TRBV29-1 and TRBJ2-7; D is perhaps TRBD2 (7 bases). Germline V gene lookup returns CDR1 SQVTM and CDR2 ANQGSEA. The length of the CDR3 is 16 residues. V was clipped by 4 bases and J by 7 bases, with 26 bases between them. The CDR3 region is CSVGSPQREGEREQYF. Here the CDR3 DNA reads TGCAGCGTTGGTTCCCCTCAGAGGGAGGGGGAGAGGGAGCAGTACTTC.

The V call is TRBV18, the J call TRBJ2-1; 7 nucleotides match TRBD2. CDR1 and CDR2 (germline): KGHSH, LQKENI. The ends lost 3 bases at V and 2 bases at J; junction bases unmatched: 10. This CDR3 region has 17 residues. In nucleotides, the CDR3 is TGTGCCAGCTCACCCAAAATGCGGGAGACTGCCTACAATGAGCAGTTCTTC. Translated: CASSPKMRETAYNEQFF.

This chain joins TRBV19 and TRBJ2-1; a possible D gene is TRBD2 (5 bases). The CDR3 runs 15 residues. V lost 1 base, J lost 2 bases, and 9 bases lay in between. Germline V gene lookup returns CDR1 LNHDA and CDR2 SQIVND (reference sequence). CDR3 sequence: CASSIGAATYNEQFF. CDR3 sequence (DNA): TGTGCCAGTAGTATAGGAGCGGCCACCTACAATGAGCAGTTCTTC.

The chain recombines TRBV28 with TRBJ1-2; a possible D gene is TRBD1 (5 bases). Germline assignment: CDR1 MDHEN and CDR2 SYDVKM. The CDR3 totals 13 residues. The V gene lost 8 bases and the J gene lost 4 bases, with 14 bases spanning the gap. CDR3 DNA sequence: TGTGCCAGCGGACCGGAGGGACGCTATGGCTACACCTTC. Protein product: CASGPEGRYGYTF.

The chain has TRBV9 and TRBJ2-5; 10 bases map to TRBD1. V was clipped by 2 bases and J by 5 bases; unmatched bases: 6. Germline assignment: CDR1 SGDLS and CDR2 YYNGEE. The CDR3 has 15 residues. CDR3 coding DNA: TGTGCCAGCAGCGTGGGGACAGGGGTTATCGAGACCCAGTACTTC. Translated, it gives CASSVGTGVIETQYF. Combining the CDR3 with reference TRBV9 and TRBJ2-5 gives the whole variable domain DSGVTQTPKHLITATGQRVTLRCSPRSGDLSVYWYQQSLDQGLQFLIQYYNGEERAKGNILERFSAQQFPDLHSELNLSSLELGDSALYFCASSVGTGVIETQYFGPGTRLLVL.

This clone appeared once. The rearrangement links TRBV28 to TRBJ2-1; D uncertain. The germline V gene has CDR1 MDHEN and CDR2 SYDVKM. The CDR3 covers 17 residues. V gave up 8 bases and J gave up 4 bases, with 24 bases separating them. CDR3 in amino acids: CASGGAGVFSLYNEQFF. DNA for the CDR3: TGTGCCAGCGGCGGCGCTGGTGTATTTTCCTTATACAATGAGCAGTTCTTC. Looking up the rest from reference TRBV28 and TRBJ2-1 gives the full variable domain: DVKVTQSSRYLVKRTGEKVFLECVQDMDHENMFWYRQDPGLGLRLIYFSYDVKMKEKGDIPEGYSVSREKKERFSLILESASTNQTSMYLCASGGAGVFSLYNEQFFGPGTRLTVL.